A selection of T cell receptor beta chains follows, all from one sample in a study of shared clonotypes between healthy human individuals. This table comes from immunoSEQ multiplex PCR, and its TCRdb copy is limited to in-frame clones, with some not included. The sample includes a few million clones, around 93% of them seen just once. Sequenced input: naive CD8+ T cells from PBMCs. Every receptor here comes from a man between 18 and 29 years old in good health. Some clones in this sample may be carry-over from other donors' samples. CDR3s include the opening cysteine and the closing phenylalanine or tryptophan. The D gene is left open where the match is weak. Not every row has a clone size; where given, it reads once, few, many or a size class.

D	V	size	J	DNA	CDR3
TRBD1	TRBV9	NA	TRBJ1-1	TGTGCCAGCAGCGTAGCTGCGGTGACAGGGGGGGGCACTGAAGCTTTCTTT	CASSVAAVTGGGTEAFF
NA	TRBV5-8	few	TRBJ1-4	TGTGCCAGCAGTCAACCCTCGGCTTATGAAAAACTGTTTTTT	CASSQPSAYEKLFF
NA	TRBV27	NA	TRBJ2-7	TGTGCCAGCAGTTTATCCGGGGGTGGCTACGAGCAGTACTTC	CASSLSGGGYEQYF
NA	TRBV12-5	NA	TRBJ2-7	TGTTCACCCGGAGAGGGGTACGAGCAGTACTTC	CSPGEGYEQYF
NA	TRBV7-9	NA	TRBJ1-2	TGTGCCAGCAGCTTAGCGGGGGACAACCACTATGGCTACACCTTC	CASSLAGDNHYGYTF
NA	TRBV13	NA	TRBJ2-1	TGTGCCAGCAGCTTTTACAGGGTTTACAATGAGCAGTTCTTC	CASSFYRVYNEQFF
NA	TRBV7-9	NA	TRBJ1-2	TGTGCCAGCAGTCCGGGTAGGGCCCCGTTTGGCTACACCTTC	CASSPGRAPFGYTF
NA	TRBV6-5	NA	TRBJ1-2	TGTGCCAGCAGTTACCGTCGGCTCAACTATGGCTACACCTTC	CASSYRRLNYGYTF
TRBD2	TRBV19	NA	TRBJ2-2	TGTGCCAGTACACCCCTTAGGGGAGGGACCACCGGGGAGCTGTTTTTT	CASTPLRGGTTGELFF
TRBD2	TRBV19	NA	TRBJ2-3	TGTGCCAGTAGGCCATTTGATGAGCGGGATTTCACAGATACGCAGTATTTT	CASRPFDERDFTDTQYF
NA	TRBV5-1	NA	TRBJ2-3	TGCGCCAGCAGCTTGGATAACTTGTACACAGATACGCAGTATTTT	CASSLDNLYTDTQYF
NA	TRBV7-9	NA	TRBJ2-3	TGTGCCAGCAGCTCCGCGGAGGAGCGCACAGATACGCAGTATTTT	CASSSAEERTDTQYF
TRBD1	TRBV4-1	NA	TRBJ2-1	TGCGCCAGCAGCCAGAGCCCCGGGACAGTATTAAATGAGCAGTTCTTC	CASSQSPGTVLNEQFF
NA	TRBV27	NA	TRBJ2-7	TGTGCCAGCAGTTTCAGTATTCCGGCCTACGAGCAGTACTTC	CASSFSIPAYEQYF
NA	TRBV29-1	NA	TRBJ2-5	TGCAGCGTCGAACAGGGTTTCCTAGAGACCCAGTACTTC	CSVEQGFLETQYF
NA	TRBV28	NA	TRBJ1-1	TGTGCCAGCAGTTTACAGCCGACAGGGAACACTGAAGCTTTCTTT	CASSLQPTGNTEAFF
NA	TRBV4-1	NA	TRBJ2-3	TGCGCCAGCAGCCAGGTTCGGGGGCGGGAGTGGGGCCAGGATACGCAGTATTTT	CASSQVRGREWGQDTQYF
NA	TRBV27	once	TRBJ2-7	TGTGCCAGCAGCCCCAGCCAGGGGCAGAGGTCCTACGAGCAGTACTTC	CASSPSQGQRSYEQYF
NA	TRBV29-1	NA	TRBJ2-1	TGCAGCGTTGAAATCGACTCCAGCGCAGCCTTATACAATGAGCAGTTCTTC	CSVEIDSSAALYNEQFF
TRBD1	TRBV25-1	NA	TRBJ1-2	TGTGCCAGCCAGGGGGCCCGCGGCTACACCTTC	CASQGARGYTF
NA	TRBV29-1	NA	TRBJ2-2	TGCAGCGTTGAAGATAGTAGGAGGTGGGCCGGGGAGCTGTTTTTT	CSVEDSRRWAGELFF
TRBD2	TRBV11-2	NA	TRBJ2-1	TGTGCCAGCAGCCAAGCTTCCCTCGCGGGAGGCTCCAATGAGCAGTTCTTC	CASSQASLAGGSNEQFF
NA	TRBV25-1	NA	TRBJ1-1	TGTGCCAGCAGTGAAGGATGGGGAAACACTGAAGCTTTCTTT	CASSEGWGNTEAFF
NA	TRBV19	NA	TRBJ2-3	TGTGCCAGTAGTATAGAAGGTAGCACAGATACGCAGTATTTT	CASSIEGSTDTQYF
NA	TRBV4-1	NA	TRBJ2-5	TGCGCCAGCAGCCAGGGGGGGGCTTTCTTGAGCTCTCAAGAGACCCAGTACTTC	CASSQGGAFLSSQETQYF
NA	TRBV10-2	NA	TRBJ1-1	TGCGCCAGCAGTGACCCGGACAGAATAGACACTGAAGCTTTCTTT	CASSDPDRIDTEAFF
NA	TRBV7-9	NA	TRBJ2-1	TGTGCCAGCAGCTTAGACGGGAGAGCCTACAATGAGCAGTTCTTC	CASSLDGRAYNEQFF
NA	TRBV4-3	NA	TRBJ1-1	TGCGCCAGCAGCCCGGATGCTAACACTGAAGCTTTCTTT	CASSPDANTEAFF
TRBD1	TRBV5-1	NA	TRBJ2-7	TGCGCCAGCAGCCAGTTGACAGGGGTTCACGAGCAGTACTTC	CASSQLTGVHEQYF
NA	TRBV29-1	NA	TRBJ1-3	TGCAGCGTTCTTTCCCCGGCAGCTGGAAACACCATATATTTT	CSVLSPAAGNTIYF
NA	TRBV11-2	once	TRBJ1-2	TGTGCCAGCAGCTTAGTAGGAGAGGTCGATGGGATTGGCTACACCTTC	CASSLVGEVDGIGYTF
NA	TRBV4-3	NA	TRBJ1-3	TGCGCCAGCAGCCAAGAGTGGGGTAGAGTGTATGGAAACACCATATATTTT	CASSQEWGRVYGNTIYF
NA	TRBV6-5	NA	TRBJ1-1	TGTGCCAGCAGTTACTCGGGGTTGACTGAAGCTTTCTTT	CASSYSGLTEAFF
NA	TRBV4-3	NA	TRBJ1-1	TGCGCCAGCAGCCAAGTTACGGGGTTGGGGACTGAAGCTTTCTTT	CASSQVTGLGTEAFF
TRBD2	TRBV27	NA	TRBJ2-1	TGTGCCAGCAGACCTCTGCAACTAGCGAGGGAGTCCTACAATGAGCAGTTCTTC	CASRPLQLARESYNEQFF
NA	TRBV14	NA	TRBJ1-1	TGTGCCAGCAGCCACCACAAGAACACTGAAGCTTTCTTT	CASSHHKNTEAFF
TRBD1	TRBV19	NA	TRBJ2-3	TGTGCCAGTAGTGAGGGGCAGGGGGAAGATACGCAGTATTTT	CASSEGQGEDTQYF